This T cell receptor beta chain was documented in a study of blood T cell repertoires in COVID-19. Study-level background: Sites across the United States, Italy and Spain contributed samples from acute and convalescent COVID-19. T cells, B-cell-depleted T cells, or PBMCs supplied cDNA or gDNA.

TCRdb's copy holds only in-frame clones and misses some; the assay was immunoSEQ multiplex PCR. The sample shows 300,000 to 400,000 clones, 85% to 90% of them seen only once. Followed over time, Seattle patients had been enrolled while infection was active. CDR1 and CDR2 (germline): GTSNPN, SVGIG (reference sequence). The CDR3 sequence is 14 residues long. Trimming removed 2 bases from V and 0 bases from J, with 10 bases in between. Sequenced sample: peripheral blood. The V and J genes are TRBV30 and TRBJ1-1, with D possibly matching TRBD1 (5 bases). This TCR derives from a woman in her 70s with COVID-19, enrolled during active disease. The CDR3 DNA reads TGTGCCTGGAGTTTGGACATAGTGAACACTGAAGCTTTCTTT. Its protein is CAWSLDIVNTEAFF.